This T cell receptor (beta chain) was identified during a study of sequential checkpoint blockade in melanoma. Overall study: First-line arms were nivolumab then ipilimumab, or the reverse, randomized 1:1. Both treatment sequences were followed by maintenance nivolumab.

Assay used: immunoSEQ multiplex PCR; TCRdb lists only in-frame clones, some missing. The sample gives around 13,000 clones, about 68% of which show up once; 25% to 30% is in the top ten. Germline CDR1 reads SGHTA; CDR2 reads FQGNSA. There are 13 residues in the CDR3. Unmatched junction bases numbered 2, after V lost 5 bases and J lost 4 bases. Treatment defined: randomized to nivolumab then ipilimumab (arm A) or the reverse (arm B). Patients had received no earlier DNA-damaging chemotherapy. Sequencing was performed on CD8+ T cells sorted from blood (inferred from file names), taken from a patient given nivolumab and ipilimumab in sequence. The clonotype comes from a human donor with melanoma. The chain couples TRBV7-2 to TRBJ1-3; 7 bases map to TRBD1. CDR3 residues: CASSATGGNTIYF. CDR3 DNA: TGTGCCAGCAGCGCGACAGGGGGAAACACCATATATTTT.